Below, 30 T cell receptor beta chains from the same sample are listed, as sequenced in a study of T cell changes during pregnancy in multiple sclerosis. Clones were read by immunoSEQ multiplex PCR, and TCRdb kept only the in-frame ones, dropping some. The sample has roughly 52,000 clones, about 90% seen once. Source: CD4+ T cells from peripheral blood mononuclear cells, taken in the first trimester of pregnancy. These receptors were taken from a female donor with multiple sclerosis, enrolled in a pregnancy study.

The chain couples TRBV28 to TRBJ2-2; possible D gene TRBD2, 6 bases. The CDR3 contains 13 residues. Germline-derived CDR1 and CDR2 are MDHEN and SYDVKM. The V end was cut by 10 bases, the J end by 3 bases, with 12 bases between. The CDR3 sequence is CAIPGTYTGELFF. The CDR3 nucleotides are TGTGCCATCCCGGGGACTTACACCGGGGAGCTGTTTTTT.

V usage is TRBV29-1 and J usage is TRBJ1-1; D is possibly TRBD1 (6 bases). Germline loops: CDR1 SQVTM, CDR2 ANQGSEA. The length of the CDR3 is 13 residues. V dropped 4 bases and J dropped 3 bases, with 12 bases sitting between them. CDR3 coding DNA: TGCAGCGTTGTCAGGGGTGGGCACACTGAAGCTTTCTTT. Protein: CSVVRGGHTEAFF.

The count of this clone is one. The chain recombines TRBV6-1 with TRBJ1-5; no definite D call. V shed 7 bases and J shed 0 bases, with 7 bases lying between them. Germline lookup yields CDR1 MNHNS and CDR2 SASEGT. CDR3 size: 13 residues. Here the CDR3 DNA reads TGTGCCAGCATGCGGGGTAGCAATCAGCCCCAGCATTTT. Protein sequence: CASMRGSNQPQHF.

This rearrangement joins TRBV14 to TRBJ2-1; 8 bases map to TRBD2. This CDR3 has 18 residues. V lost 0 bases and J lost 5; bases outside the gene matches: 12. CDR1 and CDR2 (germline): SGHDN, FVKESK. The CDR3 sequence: CASSQDWVSAGGHNEQFF. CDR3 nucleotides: TGTGCCAGCAGCCAAGACTGGGTTTCGGCGGGGGGACACAATGAGCAGTTCTTC.

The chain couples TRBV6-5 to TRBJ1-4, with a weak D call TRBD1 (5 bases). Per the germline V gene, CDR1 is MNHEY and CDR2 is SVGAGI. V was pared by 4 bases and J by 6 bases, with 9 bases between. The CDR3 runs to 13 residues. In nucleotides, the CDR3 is TGTGCCAGCAGTTCCGACAGCCATGAAAAACTGTTTTTT. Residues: CASSSDSHEKLFF.

The CDR3 here is CASSFAPTGETQYF. The CDR3, as DNA: TGTGCCAGCAGTTTCGCCCCCACGGGAGAGACCCAGTACTTC. The V and J genes are TRBV27 and TRBJ2-5; the D is unclear. V gave up 3 bases and J gave up 4 bases, with 12 bases separating them. The CDR3 is 14 residues long. The V gene's germline CDR1 is MNHEY and CDR2 SMNVEV (reference sequence).

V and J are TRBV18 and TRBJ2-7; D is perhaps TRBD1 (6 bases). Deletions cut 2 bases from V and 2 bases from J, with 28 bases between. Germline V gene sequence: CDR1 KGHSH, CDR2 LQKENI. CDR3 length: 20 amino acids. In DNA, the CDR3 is TGTGCCAGCTCACCAAAACTAACAGGGCTCAATCCCAACAGACCCTACGAGCAGTACTTC. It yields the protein CASSPKLTGLNPNRPYEQYF.

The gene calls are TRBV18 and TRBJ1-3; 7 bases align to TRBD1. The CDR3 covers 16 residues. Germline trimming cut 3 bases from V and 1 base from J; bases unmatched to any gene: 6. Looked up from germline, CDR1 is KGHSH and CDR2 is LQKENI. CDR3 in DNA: TGTGCCAGCTCACCTGCCGGCAGGGGGTCTGGAAACACCATATATTTT. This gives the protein CASSPAGRGSGNTIYF.

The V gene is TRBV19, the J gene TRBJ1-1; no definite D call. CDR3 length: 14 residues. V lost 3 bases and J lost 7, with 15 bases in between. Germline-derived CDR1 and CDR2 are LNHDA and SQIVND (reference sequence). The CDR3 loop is CASSIEEGLGEAFF. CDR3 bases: TGTGCCAGTAGTATTGAGGAGGGTTTGGGTGAAGCTTTCTTT.

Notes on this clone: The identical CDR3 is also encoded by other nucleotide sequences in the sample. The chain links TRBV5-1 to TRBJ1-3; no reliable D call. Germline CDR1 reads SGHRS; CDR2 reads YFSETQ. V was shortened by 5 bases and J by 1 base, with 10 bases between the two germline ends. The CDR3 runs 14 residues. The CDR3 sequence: CASRLTGSGNTIYF. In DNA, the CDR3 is TGCGCCAGCAGACTTACGGGGTCTGGAAACACCATATATTTT. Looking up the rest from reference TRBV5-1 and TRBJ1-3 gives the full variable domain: KAGVTQTPRYLIKTRGQQVTLSCSPISGHRSVSWYQQTPGQGLQFLFEYFSETQRNKGNFPGRFSGRQFSNSRSEMNVSTLELGDSALYLCASRLTGSGNTIYFGEGSWLTVV.

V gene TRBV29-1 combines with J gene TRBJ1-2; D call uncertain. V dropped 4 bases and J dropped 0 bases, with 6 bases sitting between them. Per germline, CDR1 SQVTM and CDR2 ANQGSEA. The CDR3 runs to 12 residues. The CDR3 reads CSVGSSNYGYTF. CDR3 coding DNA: TGCAGCGTTGGAAGCTCTAACTATGGCTACACCTTC.

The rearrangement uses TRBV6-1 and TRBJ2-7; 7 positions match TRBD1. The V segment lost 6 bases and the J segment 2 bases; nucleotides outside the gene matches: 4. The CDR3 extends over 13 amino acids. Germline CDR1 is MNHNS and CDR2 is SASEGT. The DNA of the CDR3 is TGTGCCAGCAGGCCCGGGACAGCCTACGAGCAGTACTTC. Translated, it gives CASRPGTAYEQYF.

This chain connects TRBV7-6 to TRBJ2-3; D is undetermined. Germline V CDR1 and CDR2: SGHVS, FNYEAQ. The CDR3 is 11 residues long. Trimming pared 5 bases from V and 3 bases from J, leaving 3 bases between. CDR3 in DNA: TGTGCCAGCAGCCGGACAGATACGCAGTATTTT. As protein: CASSRTDTQYF.

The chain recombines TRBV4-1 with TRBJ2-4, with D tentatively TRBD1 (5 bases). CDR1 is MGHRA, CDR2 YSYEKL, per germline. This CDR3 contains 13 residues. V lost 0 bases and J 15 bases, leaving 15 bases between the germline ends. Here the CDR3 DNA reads TGCGCCAGCAGCCAAGATCAGGGCGATTTTCCGTACTTC. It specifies CASSQDQGDFPYF.

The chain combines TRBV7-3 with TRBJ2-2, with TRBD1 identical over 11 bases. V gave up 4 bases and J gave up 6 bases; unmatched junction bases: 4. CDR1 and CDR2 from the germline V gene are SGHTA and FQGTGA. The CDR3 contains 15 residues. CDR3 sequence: CASSSRGQGAGELFF. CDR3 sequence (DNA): TGTGCCAGCAGCTCTAGGGGACAGGGGGCCGGGGAGCTGTTTTTT.

The CDR3 nucleotides read TGTGCCAGTACCGATAGGATCCGACAGAAAAACACCGGGGAGCTGTTTTTT. As protein: CASTDRIRQKNTGELFF. This chain joins TRBV19 and TRBJ2-2; weak D call: TRBD1 (5 bases). CDR3 size: 17 residues. Trimming removed 7 bases from V and 2 bases from J, with 20 bases in between. Per the germline V gene, CDR1 is LNHDA and CDR2 is SQIVND (reference sequence).

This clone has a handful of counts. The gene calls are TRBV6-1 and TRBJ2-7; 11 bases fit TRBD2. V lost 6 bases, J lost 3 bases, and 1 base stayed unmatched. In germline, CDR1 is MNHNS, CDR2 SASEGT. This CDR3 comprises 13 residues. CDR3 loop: CASRLAGVYEQYF. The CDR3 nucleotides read TGTGCCAGCAGACTAGCGGGAGTCTACGAGCAGTACTTC.

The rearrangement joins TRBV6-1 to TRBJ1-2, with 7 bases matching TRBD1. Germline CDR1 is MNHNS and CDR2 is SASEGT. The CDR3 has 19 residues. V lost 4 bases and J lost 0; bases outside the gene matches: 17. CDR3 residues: CASSAPTRDRRPSNYGYTF. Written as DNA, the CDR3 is TGTGCCAGCAGTGCACCCACCCGGGACAGAAGACCCTCTAACTATGGCTACACCTTC.

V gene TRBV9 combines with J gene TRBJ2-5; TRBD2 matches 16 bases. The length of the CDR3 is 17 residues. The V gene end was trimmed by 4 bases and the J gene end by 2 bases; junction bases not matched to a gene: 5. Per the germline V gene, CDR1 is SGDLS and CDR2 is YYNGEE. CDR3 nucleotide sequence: TGTGCCAGCAGCCCCGGGACTAGCGGGGGGGAACAAGAGACCCAGTACTTC. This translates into CASSPGTSGGEQETQYF.

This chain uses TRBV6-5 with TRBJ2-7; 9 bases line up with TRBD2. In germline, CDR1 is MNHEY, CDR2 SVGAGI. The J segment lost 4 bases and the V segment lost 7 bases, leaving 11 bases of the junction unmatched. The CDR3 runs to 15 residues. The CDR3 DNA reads TGTGCCAGCACTCCCCGATTAGCGGGAGTTTACGAGCAGTACTTC. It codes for CASTPRLAGVYEQYF.

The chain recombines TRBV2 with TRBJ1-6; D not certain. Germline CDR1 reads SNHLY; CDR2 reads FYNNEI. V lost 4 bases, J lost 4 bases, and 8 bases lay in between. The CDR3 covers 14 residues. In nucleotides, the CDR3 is TGTGCCAGCAGTGTTTCAGGTTATAATTCACCCCTCCACTTT. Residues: CASSVSGYNSPLHF. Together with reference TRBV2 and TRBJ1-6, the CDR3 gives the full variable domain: EPEVTQTPSHQVTQMGQEVILRCVPISNHLYFYWYRQILGQKVEFLVSFYNNEISEKSEIFDDQFSVERPDGSNFTLKIRSTKLEDSAMYFCASSVSGYNSPLHFGNGTRLTVT.

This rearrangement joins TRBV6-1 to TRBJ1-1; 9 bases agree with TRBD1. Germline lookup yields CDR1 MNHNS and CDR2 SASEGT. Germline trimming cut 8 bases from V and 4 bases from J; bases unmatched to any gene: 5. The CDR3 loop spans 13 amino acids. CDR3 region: CASDRDRVTEAFF. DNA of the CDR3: TGTGCCAGCGACCGGGACAGGGTCACTGAAGCTTTCTTT.

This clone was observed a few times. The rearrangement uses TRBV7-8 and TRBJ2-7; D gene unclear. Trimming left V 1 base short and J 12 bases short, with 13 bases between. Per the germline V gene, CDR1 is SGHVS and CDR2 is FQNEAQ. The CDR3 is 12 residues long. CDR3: CASSLDTVSRYF. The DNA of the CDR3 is TGTGCCAGCAGCTTAGATACTGTCTCCCGGTACTTC.

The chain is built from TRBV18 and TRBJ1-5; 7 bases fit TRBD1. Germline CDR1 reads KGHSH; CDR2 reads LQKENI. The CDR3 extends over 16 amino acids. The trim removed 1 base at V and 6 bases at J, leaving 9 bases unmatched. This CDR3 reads CASSPRAQGGGQPQHF. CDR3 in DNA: TGTGCCAGCTCACCACGGGCCCAGGGGGGAGGTCAGCCCCAGCATTTT.

In nucleotides, the CDR3 is TGTGCCAGCAGCTTGAAGGGGAGGAATTCACCCCTCCACTTT. Its protein product is CASSLKGRNSPLHF. This chain uses TRBV5-8 with TRBJ1-6, with D possibly TRBD1 on 5 matching bases. CDR1 is SGHTS, CDR2 YDEGEE, per germline. The CDR3 is made up of 14 amino acids. V lost 1 base and J lost 7, with 9 bases in between.

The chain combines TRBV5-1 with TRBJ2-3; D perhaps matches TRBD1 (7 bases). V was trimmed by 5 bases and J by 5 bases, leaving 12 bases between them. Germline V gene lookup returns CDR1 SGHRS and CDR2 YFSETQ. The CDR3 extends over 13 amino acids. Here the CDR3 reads CASRRGREDTQYF. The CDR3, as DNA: TGCGCCAGCAGGAGGGGGCGGGAAGATACGCAGTATTTT.

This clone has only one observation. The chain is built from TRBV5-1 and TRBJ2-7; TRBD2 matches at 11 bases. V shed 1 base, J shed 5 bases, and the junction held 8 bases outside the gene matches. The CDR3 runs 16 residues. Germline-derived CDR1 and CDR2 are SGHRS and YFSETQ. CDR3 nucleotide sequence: TGCGCCAGCAGCTTGCTGACTAGCGGGGTACGGAACGAGCAGTACTTC. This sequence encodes CASSLLTSGVRNEQYF.

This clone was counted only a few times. This chain's CDR3 is CASSQAGGQPQHF. CDR3 DNA: TGCGCCAGCAGCCAAGCGGGCGGGCAGCCCCAGCATTTT. V gene TRBV4-1 combines with J gene TRBJ1-5; D not certain. Germline CDR1 is MGHRA and CDR2 is YSYEKL. The CDR3 consists of 13 residues. V dropped 1 base and J dropped 7 bases, with 8 bases sitting between them.

The CDR3 DNA sequence: TGTGCCAGCAGCGGGACTGGATTCAATGAGCAGTTCTTC. Encoded protein: CASSGTGFNEQFF. The V call is TRBV27, the J call TRBJ2-1, with a tentative D call TRBD2 (6 bases). The CDR3 runs to 13 residues. Germline CDR1 is MNHEY and CDR2 is SMNVEV (reference sequence). V was trimmed by 6 bases and J by 6 bases, leaving 12 bases between them.

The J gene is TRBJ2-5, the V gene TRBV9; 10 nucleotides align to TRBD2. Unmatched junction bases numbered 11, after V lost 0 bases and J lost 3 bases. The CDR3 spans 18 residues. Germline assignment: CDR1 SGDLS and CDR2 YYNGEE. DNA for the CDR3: TGTGCCAGCAGCGTAGGAAGCGGGAGGGCCTATTTTAAAGAGACCCAGTACTTC. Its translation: CASSVGSGRAYFKETQYF.